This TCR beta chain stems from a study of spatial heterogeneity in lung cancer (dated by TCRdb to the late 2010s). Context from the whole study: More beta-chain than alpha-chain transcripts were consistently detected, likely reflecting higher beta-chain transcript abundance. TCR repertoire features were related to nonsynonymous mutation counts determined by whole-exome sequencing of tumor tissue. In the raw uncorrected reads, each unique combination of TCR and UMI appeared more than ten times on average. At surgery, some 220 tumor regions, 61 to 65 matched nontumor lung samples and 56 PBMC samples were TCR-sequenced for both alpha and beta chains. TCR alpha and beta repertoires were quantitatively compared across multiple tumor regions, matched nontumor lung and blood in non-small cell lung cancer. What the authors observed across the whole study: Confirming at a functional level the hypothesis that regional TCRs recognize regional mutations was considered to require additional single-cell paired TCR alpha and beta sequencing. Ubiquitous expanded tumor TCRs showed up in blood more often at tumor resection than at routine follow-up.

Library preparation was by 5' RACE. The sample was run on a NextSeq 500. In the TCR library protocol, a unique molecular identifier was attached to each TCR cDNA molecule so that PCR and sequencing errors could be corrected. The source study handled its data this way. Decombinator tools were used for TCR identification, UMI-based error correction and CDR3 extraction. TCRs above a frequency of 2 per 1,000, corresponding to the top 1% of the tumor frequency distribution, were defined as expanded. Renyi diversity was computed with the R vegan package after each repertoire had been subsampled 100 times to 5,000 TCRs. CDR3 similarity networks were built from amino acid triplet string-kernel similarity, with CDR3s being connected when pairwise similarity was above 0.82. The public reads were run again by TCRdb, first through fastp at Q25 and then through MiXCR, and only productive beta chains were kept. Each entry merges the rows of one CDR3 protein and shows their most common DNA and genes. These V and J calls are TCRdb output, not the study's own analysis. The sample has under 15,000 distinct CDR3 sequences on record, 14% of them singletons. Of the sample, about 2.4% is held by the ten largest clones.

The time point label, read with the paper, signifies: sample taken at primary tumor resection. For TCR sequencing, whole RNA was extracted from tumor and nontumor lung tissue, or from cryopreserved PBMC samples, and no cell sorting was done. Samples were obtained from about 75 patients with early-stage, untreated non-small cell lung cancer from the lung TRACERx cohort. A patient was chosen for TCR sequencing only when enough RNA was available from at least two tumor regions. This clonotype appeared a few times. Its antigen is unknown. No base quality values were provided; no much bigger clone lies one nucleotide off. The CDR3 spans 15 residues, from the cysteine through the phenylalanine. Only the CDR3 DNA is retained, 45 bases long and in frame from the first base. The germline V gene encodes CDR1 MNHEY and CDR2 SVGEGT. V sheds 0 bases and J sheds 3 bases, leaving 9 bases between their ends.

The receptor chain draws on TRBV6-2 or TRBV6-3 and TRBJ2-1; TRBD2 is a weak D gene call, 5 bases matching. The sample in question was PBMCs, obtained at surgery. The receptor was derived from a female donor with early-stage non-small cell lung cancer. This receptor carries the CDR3 CASSYSNRGYNEQFF. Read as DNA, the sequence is TGTGCCAGCAGTTACTCGAATCGGGGCTACAATGAGCAGTTCTTC.